A selection of T cell receptor beta chains follows, all from one sample in a study of blood T cell repertoires in COVID-19. The method was immunoSEQ multiplex PCR; TCRdb's version includes in-frame clones alone and lacks a portion of them. The sample yields more than 100,000 clones, 70% to 90% seen once. Sequencing was done on a sample of peripheral blood. Source of these receptors: a woman between 50 and 59 years old with active or convalescent COVID-19. Both conserved end residues are part of each CDR3. A D gene is named only where the DNA matches it firmly. Clone size is stated in some rows and not others, as once, few, many or a class when expanded.

D: -; J: TRBJ2-2; V: TRBV28; size: -; DNA: TGTGCCAGCAGTCGGCCAGGGGTCGGGGAGCTGTTTTTT; CDR3: CASSRPGVGELFF
D: -; J: TRBJ1-1; V: TRBV4-3; size: few; DNA: TGCGCCAGCAGCCAACGAGCATCCGACACTGAAGCTTTCTTT; CDR3: CASSQRASDTEAFF
D: TRBD1; J: TRBJ2-7; V: TRBV7-9; size: -; DNA: TGTGCCAGCAGCTCTGGACAGGGGGCTTACGAGCAGTACTTC; CDR3: CASSSGQGAYEQYF
D: -; J: TRBJ2-3; V: TRBV4-3; size: -; DNA: TGCGCCAGCAGCCGGTCCGGAGATACGCAGTATTTT; CDR3: CASSRSGDTQYF
D: TRBD1; J: TRBJ2-7; V: TRBV28; size: -; DNA: TGTGCCAGCAGGAGTTTGGGACAGAGCTACGAGCAGTACTTC; CDR3: CASRSLGQSYEQYF
D: -; J: TRBJ1-5; V: TRBV28; size: -; DNA: TGTGCCAGCAGTCTGGGGGCGCCGAGACAGCCCCAGCATTTT; CDR3: CASSLGAPRQPQHF
D: TRBD2; J: TRBJ2-1; V: TRBV11-2; size: -; DNA: TGTGCCAGCAGCTCACGGACTAGCGGGAGAGGGAATGAGCAGTTCTTC; CDR3: CASSSRTSGRGNEQFF
D: -; J: TRBJ2-4; V: TRBV3-1/TRBV3-2; size: -; DNA: TGTGCCAGCAGCCTCCGCACAGGGACATCAGCCAAAAACATTCAGTACTTC; CDR3: CASSLRTGTSAKNIQYF
D: -; J: TRBJ1-2; V: TRBV2; size: -; DNA: TGTGCCAGCAGTGGAGGACAGAGTTTATCTAACTATGGCTACACCTTC; CDR3: CASSGGQSLSNYGYTF
D: TRBD2; J: TRBJ2-3; V: TRBV10-3; size: -; DNA: TGTGCCATCAGGGAAGCTAGCGGGAGGGCCGGAGATACGCAGTATTTT; CDR3: CAIREASGRAGDTQYF
D: TRBD2; J: TRBJ2-7; V: TRBV3-1/TRBV3-2; size: -; DNA: TGTGCCAGCAGCCAAGGACCGGGAGGTAGCTACGAGCAGTACTTC; CDR3: CASSQGPGGSYEQYF
D: TRBD2; J: TRBJ2-5; V: TRBV7-2; size: -; DNA: TGTGCCAGCAGCTTAGAAGTACTAGCGGGAGGTTGGGAGACCCAGTACTTC; CDR3: CASSLEVLAGGWETQYF
D: TRBD2; J: TRBJ2-1; V: TRBV6-1; size: -; DNA: TGTGCCAGCAGTGAATCCAGCGGGAGCCGGGATGAGCAGTTCTTC; CDR3: CASSESSGSRDEQFF
D: -; J: TRBJ1-5; V: TRBV4-2; size: -; DNA: TGTGCCAGCAGCGAAGAATTCAGGCAGCCCCAGCATTTT; CDR3: CASSEEFRQPQHF
D: TRBD1; J: TRBJ2-5; V: TRBV2; size: -; DNA: TGTGCCAGCAGATTCGACAGGGGACGACAAGAGACCCAGTACTTC; CDR3: CASRFDRGRQETQYF
D: -; J: TRBJ1-4; V: TRBV7-3; size: -; DNA: TGTGCCAGCAGCCGAGATTGGAGGGTCCCGAATGAAAAACTGTTTTTT; CDR3: CASSRDWRVPNEKLFF
D: TRBD1; J: TRBJ1-4; V: TRBV28; size: once; DNA: TGTGCCAGCAGTTCCCCCGGGACAGAAAATGAAAAACTGTTTTTT; CDR3: CASSSPGTENEKLFF
D: TRBD2; J: TRBJ2-1; V: TRBV19; size: -; DNA: TGTGCCAGTCGGACTAGCGGCTACAATGAGCAGTTCTTC; CDR3: CASRTSGYNEQFF
D: TRBD2; J: TRBJ2-1; V: TRBV30; size: once; DNA: TGTGCCTGGAGTGTCCTGACTAGCGGGAGCTCCTACAATGAGCAGTTCTTC; CDR3: CAWSVLTSGSSYNEQFF
D: TRBD2; J: TRBJ2-3; V: TRBV15; size: -; DNA: TGTGCCACCAGCAGGGGACTAGTCCAAGATACGCAGTATTTT; CDR3: CATSRGLVQDTQYF
D: -; J: TRBJ2-7; V: TRBV25-1; size: once; DNA: TGTGCCAGCAAAGACTACCGATCCTACGAGCAGTACTTC; CDR3: CASKDYRSYEQYF
D: TRBD2; J: TRBJ2-2; V: TRBV5-4; size: -; DNA: TGTGCCAGCAGCCCGGGACTAGCGGGAGAAGCCGGGGAGCTGTTTTTT; CDR3: CASSPGLAGEAGELFF
D: TRBD1; J: TRBJ2-7; V: TRBV19; size: -; DNA: TGTGCCACCAAACTCCGGGACAGGGAATACGAGCAGTACTTC; CDR3: CATKLRDREYEQYF
D: TRBD1; J: TRBJ1-3; V: TRBV18; size: -; DNA: TGTGCCAGCGCCGGACAGGCCTCCTCTGGAAACACCATATATTTT; CDR3: CASAGQASSGNTIYF
D: TRBD2; J: TRBJ2-3; V: TRBV7-2; size: -; DNA: TGTGCCAGCAGCCGCGCTAGCGGGACAGATACGCAGTATTTT; CDR3: CASSRASGTDTQYF
D: TRBD1; J: TRBJ2-7; V: TRBV11-2; size: -; DNA: TGTGCCAGCAGCCTCGGGACAGGGGGCTCCTACGAGCAGTACTTC; CDR3: CASSLGTGGSYEQYF
D: TRBD1; J: TRBJ2-7; V: TRBV4-2; size: -; DNA: TGTGCCAGCAGCCAAGATCTGCCAGGGGGCGAGCAGTACTTC; CDR3: CASSQDLPGGEQYF
D: -; J: TRBJ2-1; V: TRBV11-3; size: -; DNA: TGTGCCAGCAGCTTGGCTGCCGCGGATAGGCAGTTCTTC; CDR3: CASSLAAADRQFF
D: TRBD1; J: TRBJ1-4; V: TRBV30; size: -; DNA: TGTGCCTGGAGCCCGACAGGGGGACACGAAAAACTGTTTTTT; CDR3: CAWSPTGGHEKLFF
D: TRBD1; J: TRBJ1-2; V: TRBV6-6; size: -; DNA: TGTGCCAGCAGTTCGGACAGGGGCCAGGGCTACACCTTC; CDR3: CASSSDRGQGYTF
D: -; J: TRBJ2-5; V: TRBV5-1; size: once; DNA: TGCGCCAGCAATCGAGGAACGGGACAAGAGACCCAGTACTTC; CDR3: CASNRGTGQETQYF